Below are 20 T cell receptor beta chains sequenced from a single sample in a study of T cells after yellow fever vaccination. Using its own MiXCR run on the 5' RACE reads, TCRdb lists one record per CDR3 protein. The data hold some 340,000 distinct CDR3 sequences, with around 10% observed a single time. The specimen was CD4+ T cells sorted from PBMCs, collected 45 days after the yellow fever booster vaccination. All receptors derive from a man younger than 35 who received the YFV17D yellow fever vaccine.

In its sample, this clonotype was seen a few times. The chain combines TRBV18 with TRBJ2-7; 9 bases match TRBD1. The CDR3 consists of 15 residues. J was trimmed by 2 bases and V by 4 bases; bases with no gene match: 6. Per the germline V gene, CDR1 is KGHSH and CDR2 is LQKENI. The CDR3 sequence: CASSLGQGKTYEQYF. The CDR3 DNA follows: TGTGCCAGCTCACTGGGACAGGGTAAAACCTACGAGCAGTACTTC.

This clonotype was detected only a few times. This sequence joins TRBV5-6 and TRBJ1-1, with D uncertain. Trimming left V 2 bases short and J 2 bases short, with 10 bases between. The CDR3 contains 14 residues. The germline V gene has CDR1 SGHDT and CDR2 YYEEEE. In DNA, the CDR3 is TGTGCCAGCAGCTTTGTATCGGTTAACACTGAAGCTTTCTTT. It translates to CASSFVSVNTEAFF.

This clonotype was picked up a small number of times. The V and J genes are TRBV9 and TRBJ1-1; D unresolved. V dropped 4 bases and J dropped 2 bases, with 15 bases sitting between them. The V gene's germline CDR1 is SGDLS and CDR2 YYNGEE. The CDR3 length is 15 residues. The CDR3 loop reads CASSPNSDRNTEAFF. In DNA form, the CDR3 reads TGTGCCAGCAGCCCCAACAGTGATAGAAACACTGAAGCTTTCTTT.

This clonotype was counted only a few times. This rearrangement joins TRBV7-2 to TRBJ1-5; D not certain. V was shortened by 5 bases and J by 0 bases, with 8 bases between the two germline ends. The CDR3 loop spans 14 amino acids. CDR1 is SGHTA, CDR2 FQGNSA, per germline. CDR3 protein: CASSPSSSNQPQHF. Written as DNA, the CDR3 is TGTGCCAGCAGCCCCTCAAGTAGCAATCAGCCCCAGCATTTT.

This clonotype was observed a handful of times. This chain connects TRBV20-1 to TRBJ2-7; the match to TRBD1 covers 11 bases. CDR3 length: 15 residues. CDR1 is DFQATT, CDR2 SNEGSKA, per germline (reference sequence). V lost 0 bases to trimming and J lost 3 bases; unmatched junction nucleotides: 4. The CDR3 coding sequence is TGCAGTGCTAGAGATCTCGGGACAGGGGGCTACGAGCAGTACTTC. It translates to CSARDLGTGGYEQYF.

This clonotype was detected a few times. The chain couples TRBV5-1 to TRBJ1-6; unclear D gene. Germline V gene sequence: CDR1 SGHRS, CDR2 YFSETQ. Between the trimmed V and J ends, which lost 6 bases and 13 bases, there was a span of 11 bases. The CDR3 length is 11 residues. In DNA, the CDR3 is TGCGCCAGCAAAATCAGTGACCCCCTCCACTTT. It encodes CASKISDPLHF.

The DNA of the CDR3 is TGTGCCAGCCCCAAGGGGGGGCAGGGTGAGGCCGGGGAGCTGTTTTTT. Translation gives CASPKGGQGEAGELFF. The chain combines TRBV21-1 with TRBJ2-2; whether TRBD1, the table's D call, matches the DNA was not checked. TRBV21-1 is a known pseudogene. The CDR3 length is 16 residues.

The V gene is TRBV7-9, the J gene TRBJ2-1; TRBD1 agrees at 9 bases. CDR3 length: 17 residues. Trimming took 5 bases from V and 6 from J; bases not matched to a gene: 14. In germline, CDR1 is SEHNR, CDR2 FQNEAQ (reference sequence). Written as DNA, the CDR3 is TGTGCCAGCAGCCCCAGAGCCGGGACAGGGAGTCGCAATGAGCAGTTCTTC. Amino acid sequence: CASSPRAGTGSRNEQFF.

In its sample, this clonotype was seen a few times. The chain combines TRBV27 with TRBJ2-7; 12 nucleotides match TRBD2. CDR1 is MNHEY and CDR2 is SMNVEV in the germline V gene (reference sequence). Trimming took 7 bases from V and 1 from J; bases not matched to a gene: 14. The CDR3 runs to 18 residues. CDR3 bases: TGTGCCAGCACCTTGACTAGCGGGGGACCAAACGGGTCCTACGAGCAGTACGTC. Amino acids: CASTLTSGGPNGSYEQYV.

The chain joins TRBV20-1 to TRBJ2-7; 12 positions agree with TRBD2. J gave up 4 bases and V 4 bases, and 11 bases lay outside the gene matches. This CDR3 has 16 amino acids. CDR1 and CDR2 from the germline V gene are DFQATT and SNEGSKA (reference sequence). The CDR3 DNA is TGCAGTGCTAACGGACTAGCGGGGAACCTAAGGTACGAGCAGTACTTC. Protein sequence: CSANGLAGNLRYEQYF.

The chain recombines TRBV18 with TRBJ1-3; D is possibly TRBD1 (5 bases). The V end lost 6 bases, the J end lost 0 bases, and 12 bases lay between the germline ends. From germline, CDR1 is KGHSH and CDR2 LQKENI. This CDR3 comprises 15 residues. Here the CDR3 reads CASSPFDSSGNTIYF. DNA of the CDR3: TGTGCCAGCTCCCCCTTCGACAGCTCTGGAAACACCATATATTTT.

The V gene is TRBV6-1, the J gene TRBJ1-2; D not resolved. V shed 3 bases and J shed 5 bases, with 10 bases lying between them. Germline V gene lookup returns CDR1 MNHNS and CDR2 SASEGT. The CDR3 consists of 13 residues. CDR3 region: CASSDAEIYGYTF. As DNA, the CDR3 is TGTGCCAGCAGTGATGCCGAGATTTATGGCTACACCTTC.

This clonotype occurred many times. The V call is TRBV15, the J call TRBJ1-2, with TRBD1 matching over 7 bases. V lost 5 bases, J lost 8 bases, and 11 bases stayed unmatched. CDR1 is LNHNV and CDR2 is YYDKDF in the germline V gene (reference sequence). This CDR3 has 14 residues. The CDR3 DNA reads as TGTGCCACCAGCGCCCGACAGGGCCTGTGGGGCTACACCTTC. It is translated as CATSARQGLWGYTF.

The gene calls are TRBV7-2 and TRBJ2-1; 7 bases fit TRBD1. Per the germline V gene, CDR1 is SGHTA and CDR2 is FQGNSA. The CDR3 has 15 amino acids. V dropped 3 bases and J dropped 5; count of bases not matched to a gene: 7. CDR3 region: CASSFGQVRNNEQFF. As DNA, the CDR3 is TGTGCCAGCAGCTTCGGACAGGTGAGAAACAATGAGCAGTTCTTC. Complete variable domain (other parts from reference TRBV7-2 and TRBJ2-1): GAGVSQSPSNKVTEKGKDVELRCDPISGHTALYWYRQSLGQGLEFLIYFQGNSAPDKSGLPSDRFSAERTGGSVSTLTIQRTQQEDSAVYLCASSFGQVRNNEQFFGPGTRLTVL.

V is TRBV5-1 and J is TRBJ2-5; no clear D. The V gene lost 2 bases and the J gene lost 2 bases, with 10 bases spanning the gap. The germline gives CDR1 SGHRS, CDR2 YFSETQ. This CDR3 comprises 14 residues. CDR3 residues: CASSFLAAQETQYF. CDR3 sequence (DNA): TGCGCCAGCAGCTTCTTGGCAGCACAAGAGACCCAGTACTTC.

This clonotype has just a few counts. This chain connects TRBV3-1 to TRBJ1-2; D is ambiguous. V was pared by 0 bases and J by 4 bases, with 6 bases between. The CDR3 spans 13 residues. Germline V CDR1 and CDR2: LGHDT, YNNKEL (reference sequence). CDR3 in amino acids: CASSQDSRYGYTF. CDR3 bases: TGTGCCAGCAGCCAAGATTCGCGCTATGGCTACACCTTC. Full variable domain (remainder filled in from reference TRBV3-1 and TRBJ1-2): DTAVSQTPKYLVTQMGNDKSIKCEQNLGHDTMYWYKQDSKKFLKIMFSYNNKELIINETVPNRFSPKSPDKAHLNLHINSLELGDSAVYFCASSQDSRYGYTFGSGTRLTVV.

A few counts support this clonotype. The chain is built from TRBV15 and TRBJ2-2; maybe TRBD1 (6 bases). CDR3 length: 17 amino acids. V lost 0 bases to trimming and J lost 0 bases, with 11 bases between them. Per the germline V gene, CDR1 is LNHNV and CDR2 is YYDKDF (reference sequence). The CDR3, as DNA: TGTGCCACCAGCAGAGATAAACAGGGCACGAACACCGGGGAGCTGTTTTTT. It is translated as CATSRDKQGTNTGELFF.

V usage is TRBV10-3 and J usage is TRBJ2-7; a weak D match, TRBD1 (7 bases). Trimming took 2 bases from V and 6 from J, leaving 17 bases between them. The germline V gene encodes CDR1 ENHRY and CDR2 SYGVKD. The CDR3 has 15 amino acids. Here the CDR3 DNA reads TGTGCCATCAGTGAGACTCTTCAGGGGGGTTCCGAGCAGTACGTC. This encodes CAISETLQGGSEQYV.

The chain is built from TRBV11-2 and TRBJ2-7, with D perhaps TRBD1 or TRBD2 (6 bases each). The V gene lost 9 bases and the J gene lost 1 base, with 13 bases spanning the gap. Germline V gives CDR1 SGHAT, CDR2 FQNNGV. The CDR3 runs to 13 residues. The CDR3 DNA is TGTGCCAGTCAACAGGGAGGTTCCTACGAGCAGTACTTC. This encodes CASQQGGSYEQYF.

This clonotype was observed a few times. This chain joins TRBV6-8 and TRBJ1-1; no reliable D call. The CDR3 runs 13 residues. From germline, CDR1 is MNHGY and CDR2 SAAAGT. Trimming removed 7 bases from V and 1 base from J, with 10 bases in between. CDR3 residues: CASKSTANTEAFF. In DNA, the CDR3 is TGTGCCAGCAAAAGTACAGCGAACACTGAAGCTTTCTTT.